This T cell receptor beta chain was sequenced during a study of T-cell memory formation after mild COVID-19. Study-level background: Across donors, TCR clusters were largely donor specific.

The CDR3 is made up of 15 amino acids. V was shortened by 0 bases and J by 4 bases, with 11 bases between the two germline ends. Study results and caveats: Among CD4+ contracting clones, most were CM and EM, and CD8+ ones EMRA.

TCRdb re-derived calls from the 5' RACE reads in MiXCR, one entry per CDR3 protein. In the table there are some 190,000 distinct CDR3 sequences, about 18% of which are singletons. This clonotype was seen only a few times. Its antigen is unknown. The TCR comes from an adult woman who had mild COVID-19 (a few samples of this study predate the infection). Cell type and time point are not known. This chain uses TRBV12-3 or TRBV12-4 with TRBJ2-3; D is unresolved. Sequencing input: PBMCs or a T cell subset sorted from them (not recorded which). The CDR3 is CASSLAPSLADTQYF. The CDR3 bases are TGTGCCAGCAGTTTAGCCCCCTCTTTGGCAGATACGCAGTATTTT.